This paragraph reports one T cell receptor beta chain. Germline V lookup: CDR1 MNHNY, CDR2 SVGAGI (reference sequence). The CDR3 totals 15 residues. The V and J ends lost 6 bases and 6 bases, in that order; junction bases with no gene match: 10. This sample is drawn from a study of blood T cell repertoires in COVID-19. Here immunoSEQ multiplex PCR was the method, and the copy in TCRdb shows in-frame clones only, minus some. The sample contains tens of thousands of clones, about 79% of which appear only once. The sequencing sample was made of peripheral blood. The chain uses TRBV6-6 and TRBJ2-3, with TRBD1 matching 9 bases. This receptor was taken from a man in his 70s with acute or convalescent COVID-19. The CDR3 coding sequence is TGTGCCAGCAGGTTCGGGACAGGGTTTGCGGATACGCAGTATTTT. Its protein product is CASRFGTGFADTQYF.